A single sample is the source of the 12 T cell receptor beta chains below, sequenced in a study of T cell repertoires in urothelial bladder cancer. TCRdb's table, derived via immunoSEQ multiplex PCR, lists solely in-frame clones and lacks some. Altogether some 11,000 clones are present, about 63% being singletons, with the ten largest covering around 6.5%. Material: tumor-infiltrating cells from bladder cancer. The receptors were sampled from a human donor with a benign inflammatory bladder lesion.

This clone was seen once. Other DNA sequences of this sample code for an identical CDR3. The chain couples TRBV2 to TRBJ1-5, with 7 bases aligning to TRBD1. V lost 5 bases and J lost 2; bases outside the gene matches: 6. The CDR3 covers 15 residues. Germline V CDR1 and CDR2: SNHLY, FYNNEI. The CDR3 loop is CASSSRTGGNQPQHF. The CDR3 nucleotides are TGTGCCAGCAGTTCCAGAACAGGGGGCAATCAGCCCCAGCATTTT.

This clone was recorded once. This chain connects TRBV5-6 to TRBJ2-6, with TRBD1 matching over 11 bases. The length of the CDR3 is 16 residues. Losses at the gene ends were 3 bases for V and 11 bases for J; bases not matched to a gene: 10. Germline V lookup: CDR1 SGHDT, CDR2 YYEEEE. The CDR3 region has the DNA TGTGCCAGCAGCTGGCCCGGACAGGGGGCAGTCGACGTCCTGACTTTC. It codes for CASSWPGQGAVDVLTF.

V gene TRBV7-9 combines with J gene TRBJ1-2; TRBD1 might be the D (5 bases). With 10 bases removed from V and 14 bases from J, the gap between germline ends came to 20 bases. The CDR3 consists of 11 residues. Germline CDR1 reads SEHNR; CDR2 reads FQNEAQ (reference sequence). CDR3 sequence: CATSSRGGRTF. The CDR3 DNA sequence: TGTGCCACCTCGTCGAGGGGTGGCCGGACCTTC.

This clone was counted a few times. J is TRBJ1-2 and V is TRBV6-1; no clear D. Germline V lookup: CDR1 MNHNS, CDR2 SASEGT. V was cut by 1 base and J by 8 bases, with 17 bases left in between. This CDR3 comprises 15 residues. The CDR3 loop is CASSEVSGIEGGYTF. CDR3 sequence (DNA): TGTGCCAGCAGTGAAGTATCGGGAATCGAGGGAGGCTACACCTTC.

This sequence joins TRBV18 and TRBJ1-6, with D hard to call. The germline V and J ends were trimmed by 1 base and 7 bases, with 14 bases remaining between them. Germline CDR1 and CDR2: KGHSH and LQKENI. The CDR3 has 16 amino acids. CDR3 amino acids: CASSPLITGVNSPLHF. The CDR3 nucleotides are TGTGCCAGCTCACCACTCATCACGGGAGTAAATTCACCCCTCCACTTT.

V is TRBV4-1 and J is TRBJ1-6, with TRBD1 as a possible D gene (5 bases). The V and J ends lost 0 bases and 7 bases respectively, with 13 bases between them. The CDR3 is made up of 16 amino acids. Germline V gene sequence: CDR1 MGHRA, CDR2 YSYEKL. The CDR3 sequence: CASSQDRVGGNSPLHF. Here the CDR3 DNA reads TGCGCCAGCAGCCAAGATAGGGTGGGGGGGAATTCACCCCTCCACTTT.

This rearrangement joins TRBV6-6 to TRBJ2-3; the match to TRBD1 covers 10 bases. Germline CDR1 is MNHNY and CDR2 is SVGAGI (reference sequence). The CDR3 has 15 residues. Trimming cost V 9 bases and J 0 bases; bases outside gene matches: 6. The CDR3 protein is CASLDRGRSTDTQYF. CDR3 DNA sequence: TGTGCCAGTTTAGACAGGGGGCGGAGCACAGATACGCAGTATTTT.

In nucleotides, the CDR3 is TGTGCCAGCAGCCCTGGGGGGGGGCCGAGCACAGATACGCAGTATTTT. Residues: CASSPGGGPSTDTQYF. The chain employs TRBV27 and TRBJ2-3; the D gene is possibly TRBD2 (7 bases). The CDR3 extends over 16 amino acids. V dropped 6 bases and J dropped 0 bases, with 16 bases sitting between them. Germline lookup yields CDR1 MNHEY and CDR2 SMNVEV (reference sequence).

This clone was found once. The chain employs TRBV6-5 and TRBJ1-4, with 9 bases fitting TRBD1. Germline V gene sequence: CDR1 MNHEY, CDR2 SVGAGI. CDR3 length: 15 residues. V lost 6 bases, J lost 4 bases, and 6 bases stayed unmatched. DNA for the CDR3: TGTGCCAGCAGCCGGGGGACAGGGAGTAATGAAAAACTGTTTTTT. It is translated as CASSRGTGSNEKLFF.

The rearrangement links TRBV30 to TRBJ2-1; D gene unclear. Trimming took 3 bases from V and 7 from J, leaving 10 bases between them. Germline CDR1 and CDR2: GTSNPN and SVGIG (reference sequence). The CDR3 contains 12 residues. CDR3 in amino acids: CAWSSDTNEQFF. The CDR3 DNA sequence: TGTGCCTGGAGCTCCGACACGAATGAGCAGTTCTTC.

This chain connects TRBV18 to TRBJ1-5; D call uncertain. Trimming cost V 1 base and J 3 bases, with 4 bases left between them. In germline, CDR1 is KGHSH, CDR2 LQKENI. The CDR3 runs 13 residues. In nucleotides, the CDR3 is TGTGCCAGCTCACCACACGTCAATCAGCCCCAGCATTTT. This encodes CASSPHVNQPQHF.

DNA of the CDR3: TGTGCCAGCTCACCATTGAGGGGCCGGGTGGACACTGAAGCTTTCTTT. This gives the protein CASSPLRGRVDTEAFF. The V call is TRBV18, the J call TRBJ1-1, with a weak D call TRBD1 (5 bases). The ends were cut back, 2 bases at V and 3 bases at J, with 16 bases in the middle. The germline gives CDR1 KGHSH, CDR2 LQKENI. This CDR3 region has 16 residues.